The clone carrying this TCR beta chain was seen a handful of times. This sample was taken from a study of blood T cell repertoires in COVID-19. Germline loops: CDR1 SGHTA, CDR2 FQGTGA. V lost 3 bases and J lost 3, with 11 bases in between. The CDR3 loop spans 14 amino acids. The assay was immunoSEQ multiplex PCR, and TCRdb's table has in-frame clones only and misses some. The sample includes approximately 500,000 clones, 85% to 90% of them seen just once. The sequence came from a woman aged 50 to 65 with COVID-19, enrolled during active disease. Sequencing was carried out using peripheral blood. The J gene is TRBJ1-1, the V gene TRBV7-3; unclear D gene. The CDR3 coding sequence is TGTGCCAGCAGCTTGTTGGCGGGCGACACTGAAGCTTTCTTT. Its protein product is CASSLLAGDTEAFF.